This is a list of T cell receptor beta chains from one sample in a study of memory CD4+ T cells and cytomegalovirus serostatus. Repertoires were generated with immunoSEQ multiplex PCR, while TCRdb's copy carries only in-frame clones and drops some. This table holds tens of thousands of clones, approximately 81% found once. The sequencing input was memory CD4+ T cells from blood. All receptors come from an adult in good health and CMV-seronegative. Some clones in this sample may be carry-over from other donors' samples. CDR3s include the opening cysteine and the closing phenylalanine or tryptophan.

j_call v_call cdr3_aa
TRBJ1-2 TRBV5-1 CASSLDRHYGYTF
TRBJ1-2 TRBV6-5 CASSYTRTGGSYGYTF
TRBJ2-1 TRBV28 CASGWTSGSGSEQFF
TRBJ2-7 TRBV18 CASSPPGHSTYEQYF
TRBJ2-5 TRBV5-1 CASSLDGQGVQTQYF
TRBJ2-1 TRBV10-1 CASSTTGTGWGQFF
TRBJ2-5 TRBV19 CASSIAPGRGRETQYF
TRBJ1-2 TRBV5-1 CASSSSKGADGYTF
TRBJ1-3 TRBV6-1 CASLDRQGNTIYF
TRBJ2-5 TRBV20-1 CSASTPETQYF
TRBJ2-5 TRBV6-1 CASSDGTSLGSETQYF
TRBJ2-7 TRBV4-3 CASSQELASWEQYF
TRBJ1-2 TRBV7-8 CASSRQQGWNYGYTF
TRBJ1-2 TRBV6-1 CASSDSYGYTF
TRBJ2-2 TRBV5-1 CASSFPTAGELFF
TRBJ2-1 TRBV28 CASPGRVNNEQFF
TRBJ1-3 TRBV5-1 CASSQQQGGGNTIYF
TRBJ2-1 TRBV5-4 CASSLDSGGDEQFF
TRBJ2-7 TRBV2 CASRITGGSYEQYF
TRBJ2-7 TRBV27 CASSIRDRVHEQYF
TRBJ2-5 TRBV11-2 CASSSPRTGGETQYF
TRBJ1-5 TRBV18 CASSPFGQINSNQPQHF
TRBJ1-5 TRBV28 CASSLPTPGGAAPPQHF
TRBJ2-3 TRBV5-8 CASSLPGARDTQYF
TRBJ1-4 TRBV5-8 CASSPDRAFHEKLFF
TRBJ2-3 TRBV15 CATSRGTRADTQYF
TRBJ2-7 TRBV29-1 CSVGKTVNYEQYF
TRBJ2-2 TRBV29-1 CSVRLLKDTGELFF
TRBJ2-1 TRBV7-2 CASSNSGRFDNEQFF
TRBJ2-1 TRBV1 CTSSLPLGGLATNEQFF
TRBJ2-2 TRBV2 CASRDSGRIGELFF
TRBJ1-2 TRBV5-6 CASSLYRQKPANTF
TRBJ2-3 TRBV9 CASSSDTDTQYF
TRBJ1-3 TRBV9 CASSPGPTSGNTIYF
TRBJ2-3 TRBV4-1 CASSQTRVGTDTQYF
TRBJ2-5 TRBV30 CAWQLLQETQYF
TRBJ2-1 TRBV11-2 CASSLGQGLPGVQQFF
TRBJ2-5 TRBV5-4 CASSLDVSSGETQYF
TRBJ1-1 TRBV19 CASSPPPGGYTEAFF
TRBJ2-7 TRBV27 CASMPRTIPALGGGEQYF
TRBJ1-1 TRBV5-4 CASSSGPETEAFF